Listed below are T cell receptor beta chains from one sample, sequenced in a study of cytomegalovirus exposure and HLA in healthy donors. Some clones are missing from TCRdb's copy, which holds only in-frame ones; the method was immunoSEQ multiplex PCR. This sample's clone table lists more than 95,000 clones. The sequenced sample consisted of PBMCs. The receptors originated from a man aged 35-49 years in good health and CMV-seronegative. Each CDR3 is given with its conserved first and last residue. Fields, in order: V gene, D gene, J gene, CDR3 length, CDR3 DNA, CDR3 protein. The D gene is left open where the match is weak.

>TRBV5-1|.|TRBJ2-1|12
TGCGCCAGCAGCTTGGCGCAGAATGAGCAGTTCTTC
CASSLAQNEQFF
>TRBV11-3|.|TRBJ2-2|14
TGTGCCAGCAGCTTTTTAACGAACACCGGGGAGCTGTTTTTT
CASSFLTNTGELFF
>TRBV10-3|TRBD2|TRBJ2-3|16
TGTGCCATCAGTGGGACTAGCGGGAGCTCTACAGATACGCAGTATTTT
CAISGTSGSSTDTQYF
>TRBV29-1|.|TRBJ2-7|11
TGCAGCGCCTACGGGGAAGGCGAGCAGTACTTC
CSAYGEGEQYF
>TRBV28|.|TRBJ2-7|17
TGTGCCAGCAGGCCCCTCGACACTCTGCGCCCCTCCTACGAGCAGTACTTC
CASRPLDTLRPSYEQYF
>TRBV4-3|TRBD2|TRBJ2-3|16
TGCGCCAGCAGCCAACAAGCTAGCGGGCCCACAGATACGCAGTATTTT
CASSQQASGPTDTQYF
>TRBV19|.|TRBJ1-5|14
TGTGCCAGTCGGACTGGCTGGGGCAATCAGCCCCAGCATTTT
CASRTGWGNQPQHF
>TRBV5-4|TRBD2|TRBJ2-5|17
TGTGCCAGCAGCTTGGGGGGCCTAGCGGGAGCCCAAGAGACCCAGTACTTC
CASSLGGLAGAQETQYF
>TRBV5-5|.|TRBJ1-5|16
TGTGCCAGCAGTCCACTTCAGGCCCTGCCCAATCAGCCCCAGCATTTT
CASSPLQALPNQPQHF
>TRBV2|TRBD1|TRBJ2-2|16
TGTGCCAGCAACCGGCGGACAGGGAGCGGCACCGGGGAGCTGTTTTTT
CASNRRTGSGTGELFF
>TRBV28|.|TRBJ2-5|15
TGTGCCAGCAGTGGGTCCGGGGCGGGACTGGCGGCCCAGTACTTC
CASSGSGAGLAAQYF
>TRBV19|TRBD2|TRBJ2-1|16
TGTGCCAGTAGTATAGATTTAGCGGGAGGGTACAATGAGCAGTTCTTC
CASSIDLAGGYNEQFF
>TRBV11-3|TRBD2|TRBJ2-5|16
TGTGCCAGCAGCTTAGATGGCCAGCGGGAGCGGGAGACCCAGTACTTC
CASSLDGQRERETQYF
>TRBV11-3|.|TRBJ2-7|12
TGTGCCAGCAGCTTAGGAGGGCGCGAGCAGTACTTC
CASSLGGREQYF
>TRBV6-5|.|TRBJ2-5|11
TGTGCCAGCAGTTCAAAAGAGACCCAGTACTTC
CASSSKETQYF
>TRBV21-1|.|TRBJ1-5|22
TGTGCCAGCAGCAACCTTGGGGGACAGGGCGAAGGGAATCCTATGCAGGGTCAGCCCCAGCATTTT
CASSNLGGQGEGNPMQGQPQHF
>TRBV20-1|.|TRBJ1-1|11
TGCAGTGCTAGGAGCACAGGTGAAGCTTTCTTT
CSARSTGEAFF
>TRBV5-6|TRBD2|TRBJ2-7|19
TGTGCCAGCAGCGCTGACCCCGTCCGTGTGCGGGGGAGCTCCTACGAGCAGTACTTC
CASSADPVRVRGSSYEQYF
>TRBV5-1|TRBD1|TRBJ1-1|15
TGCGCCAGCAGCTTTAGACAGGGGGGAGGCACTGAAGCTTTCTTT
CASSFRQGGGTEAFF
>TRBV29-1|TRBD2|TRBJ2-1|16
TGCAGCGTTGAAGGGCTAGCGGGGGTCTCCTACAATGAGCAGTTCTTC
CSVEGLAGVSYNEQFF
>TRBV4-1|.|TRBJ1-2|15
TGCGCCAGCAGCCCTTCTTCAGGGGAGATATGGGGCTACACCTTC
CASSPSSGEIWGYTF
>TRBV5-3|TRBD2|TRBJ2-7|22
TGTGCCAGAAGCTTGCCCTGGACTAGCGGGCGGGAGATTGGGAGCGAGGGGGACGAGCAGTACTTC
CARSLPWTSGREIGSEGDEQYF
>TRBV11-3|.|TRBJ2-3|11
TGTGCCAGCAGCTCGTCTGATACGCAGTATTTT
CASSSSDTQYF
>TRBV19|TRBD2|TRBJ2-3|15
TGTGCCAGTAGTATACCCGGCGGCGGGAGGGATACGCAGTATTTT
CASSIPGGGRDTQYF
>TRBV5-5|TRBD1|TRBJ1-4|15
TGTGCCAGCAGCTTCGAGGGACAGGCGGGGGAAAAACTGTTTTTT
CASSFEGQAGEKLFF
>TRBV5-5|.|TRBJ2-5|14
TGTGCCAGCAGCTTGGAACCAGGACAAGAGACCCAGTACTTC
CASSLEPGQETQYF
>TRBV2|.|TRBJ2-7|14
TGTGCCAGCAGGAACCGGGACAAAGCCTACGAGCAGTACTTC
CASRNRDKAYEQYF
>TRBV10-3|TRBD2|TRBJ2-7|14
TGTGCCATCAGTGGGCGTCTAGCGGAGTACGAGCAGTACTTC
CAISGRLAEYEQYF
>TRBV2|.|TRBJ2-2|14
TGTGCCAGCAGTGTTGCCGGAGATACCGGGGAGCTGTTTTTT
CASSVAGDTGELFF
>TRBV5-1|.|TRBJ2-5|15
TGCGCCAGCAGCCCGGTGGTTGCGAACCAAGAGACCCAGTACTTC
CASSPVVANQETQYF
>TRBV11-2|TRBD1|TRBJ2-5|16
TGTGCCAGCAGCTTAGTCCGGACAGGGGTGGTTGAGACCCAGTACTTC
CASSLVRTGVVETQYF
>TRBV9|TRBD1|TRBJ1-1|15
TGTGCCAGCAGCGTAGAGGGACAGGGACGGGCTGAAGCTTTCTTT
CASSVEGQGRAEAFF
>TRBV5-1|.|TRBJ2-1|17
TGCGCCAGCAGCTTGGCCGGAGTTGTGACGGGTTGGAATGAGCAGTTCTTC
CASSLAGVVTGWNEQFF
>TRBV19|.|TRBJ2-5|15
TGTGCCAGTAGTACCGGGGTCCTGCGGTGGGAGACCCAGTACTTC
CASSTGVLRWETQYF
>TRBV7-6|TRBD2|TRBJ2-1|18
TGTGCCAGCAGCTTAGTCGGGTTAGCGGGAGGATTGAAAATTGAGCAGTTCTTC
CASSLVGLAGGLKIEQFF
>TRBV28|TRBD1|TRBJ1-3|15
TGTGCCAGCAGGGCAGGGGGCTACTCTGGAAACACCATATATTTT
CASRAGGYSGNTIYF
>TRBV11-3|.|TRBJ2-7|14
TGTGCCAGCAGCCCTCTAAGGGGGTCCTACGAGCAGTACTTC
CASSPLRGSYEQYF
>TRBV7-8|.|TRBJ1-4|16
TGTGCCAGCAGCTTAAATGTAGGGGGGGGAAATGAAAAACTGTTTTTT
CASSLNVGGGNEKLFF
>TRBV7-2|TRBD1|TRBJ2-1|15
TGTGCCAGCAGTATACAGGGGGGAACCTACAATGAGCAGTTCTTC
CASSIQGGTYNEQFF
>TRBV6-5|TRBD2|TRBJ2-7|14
TGTGCCAGCAAGGTAGCGGGACCTTACTACGAGCAGTACTTC
CASKVAGPYYEQYF
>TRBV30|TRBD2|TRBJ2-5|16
TGTGCCTGGATAGAAGAGACTAGCGGGAGGAGCGAGACCCAGTACTTC
CAWIEETSGRSETQYF
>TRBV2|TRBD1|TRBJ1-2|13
TGTGCCAGCAGCCGACAGGGGGCGGATGGCTACACCTTC
CASSRQGADGYTF
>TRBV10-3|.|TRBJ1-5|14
TGTGCCATCAGTACAAACGGGGTTGGACAGCCCCAGCATTTT
CAISTNGVGQPQHF
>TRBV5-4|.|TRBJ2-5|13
TGTGCCAGCAGCTTGGCAGGGAAAGAGACCCAGTACTTC
CASSLAGKETQYF
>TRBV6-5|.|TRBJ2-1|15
TGTGCCAGCAGTTACATGGGGGACAACTACAATGAGCAGTTCTTC
CASSYMGDNYNEQFF
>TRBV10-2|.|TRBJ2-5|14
TGCGCCAGCAGTGAGGCTGGGACACATAAGACCCAGTACTTC
CASSEAGTHKTQYF
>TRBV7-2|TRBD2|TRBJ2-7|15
TGTGCCAGCAGCCCCTTTAGCGGGAGTTATAACGAGCAGTACTTC
CASSPFSGSYNEQYF
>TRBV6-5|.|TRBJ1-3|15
TGTGCCAGCAGGGCAGGACAGTACTCTGAAAACACCATATATTTT
CASRAGQYSENTIYF
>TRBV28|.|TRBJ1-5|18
TGTGCCAGCAGTTTATTCTTCTTTAAGGGGAATAGCAATCAGCCCCAGCATTTT
CASSLFFFKGNSNQPQHF
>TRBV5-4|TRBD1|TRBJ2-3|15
TGTGCCAGCAGCTCAGGGGGACGGGGCACAGATACGCAGTATTTT
CASSSGGRGTDTQYF
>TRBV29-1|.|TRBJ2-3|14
TGCAGCGTTGCGGTCTTACAGGCCACAGATACGCAGTATTTT
CSVAVLQATDTQYF
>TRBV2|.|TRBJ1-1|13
TGTGCCAGCAGGAAAGGGGGGGGGACTGAAGCTTTCTTT
CASRKGGGTEAFF